This is a list of T cell receptor beta chains from one sample in a study of cytotoxic CD8 clonotypes in ibrutinib-treated CLL. Assay: immunoSEQ multiplex PCR; the TCRdb copy retains only in-frame clones and omits some. The sample gives more than 85,000 clones, over 60% of which show up once; about 26% is in the top ten. This material consisted of PBMCs, taken after 24 months of ibrutinib treatment. The receptors shown here come from a human donor with chronic lymphocytic leukemia. CDR3s include the opening cysteine and the closing phenylalanine or tryptophan. A D gene is named only where the DNA matches it firmly. Clone size appears in some rows only: once, few, many, or a class for an expanded clone.

TRBV5-8	.	.	TRBJ2-7	CASSFGRAAVSYEQYF	TGTGCCAGCAGCTTTGGGCGGGCAGCCGTCTCCTACGAGCAGTACTTC
TRBV6-1	TRBD2	few	TRBJ2-7	CASSVGLVYEQYF	TGTGCCAGCAGCGTTGGACTAGTTTACGAGCAGTACTTC
TRBV18	.	.	TRBJ2-1	CASSPPRQASYNEQFF	TGTGCCAGCTCACCACCTCGACAGGCCTCCTACAATGAGCAGTTCTTC
TRBV2	.	.	TRBJ2-1	CASSEDGRYNEQFF	TGTGCCAGCAGTGAAGATGGACGTTACAATGAGCAGTTCTTC
TRBV30	.	.	TRBJ2-2	CAWSVIRGPTGELFF	TGTGCCTGGAGTGTTATAAGGGGCCCCACCGGGGAGCTGTTTTTT
TRBV5-6	.	.	TRBJ2-1	CASSPPPVGNEQFF	TGTGCCAGCAGCCCCCCCCCGGTTGGGAATGAGCAGTTCTTC
TRBV14	TRBD1	.	TRBJ2-7	CASSLRQGFHEQYF	TGTGCCAGCAGCCTAAGACAGGGATTCCACGAGCAGTACTTC
TRBV6-1	TRBD2	.	TRBJ2-1	CASSESLAGGGNEQFF	TGTGCCAGCAGTGAATCGTTAGCGGGAGGTGGTAATGAGCAGTTCTTC
TRBV27	.	.	TRBJ2-7	CASSPRDGSYEQYF	TGTGCCAGCAGTCCCCGGGACGGTTCCTACGAGCAGTACTTC
TRBV18	.	.	TRBJ1-1	CASSQGLGGYTEAFF	TGTGCCAGCTCTCAGGGACTCGGGGGTTACACTGAAGCTTTCTTT
TRBV6-6	TRBD1	.	TRBJ1-4	CASWEDRGLEKLFF	TGTGCCAGCTGGGAAGACAGGGGGCTTGAAAAACTGTTTTTT
TRBV25-1	TRBD1	.	TRBJ1-5	CASSDTGGAGNQPQHF	TGTGCCAGCAGTGATACAGGGGGCGCGGGCAATCAGCCCCAGCATTTT
TRBV27	TRBD1	.	TRBJ2-2	CASSFRTGALSIGELFF	TGTGCCAGCAGTTTTAGAACAGGGGCGCTTTCCATCGGGGAGCTGTTTTTT
TRBV6-1	.	.	TRBJ2-7	CASSEFGGRYEQYF	TGTGCCAGCAGTGAATTCGGGGGTCGGTACGAGCAGTACTTC
TRBV7-2	TRBD2	.	TRBJ2-1	CASNPSGGPYEQFF	TGTGCCAGCAATCCCAGCGGGGGGCCCTATGAGCAGTTCTTC
TRBV5-1	.	.	TRBJ2-7	CASSLVGSSKEQYF	TGCGCCAGCAGCTTGGTTGGAAGCTCTAAAGAGCAGTACTTC
TRBV15	.	.	TRBJ2-6	CATSRMYDSGANVLTF	TGTGCCACCAGCAGAATGTATGACTCTGGGGCCAACGTCCTGACTTTC
TRBV6-1	.	.	TRBJ1-1	CASTYMEGTEAFF	TGTGCCAGCACATATATGGAGGGAACTGAAGCTTTCTTT
TRBV25-1	TRBD1	.	TRBJ1-2	CASSDRGTGPTNYGYTF	TGTGCCAGCAGTGACCGAGGGACAGGACCAACTAACTATGGCTACACCTTC